These 27 T cell receptor beta chains were sequenced from one sample in a study of tumor and adjacent non-tumor tissue in lung cancer. Three rounds of nested PCR, following a modified ARM-PCR protocol, produced the TCRbeta library. Each CDR3 protein gets one entry after TCRdb re-called the multiplex PCR reads with MiXCR. Among about 80,000 distinct CDR3 sequences, around 70% were seen once, and the ten largest hold over 9.5%. RNA was extracted from bulk tissue without any cell sorting. Sequenced input: lung tumor tissue. The receptors here all came from an older woman with non-small cell lung cancer.

With respect to this clonotype: The junction differs from germline at one of its ends, possibly a read error. V gene TRBV4-2 combines with J gene TRBJ2-1; the match to TRBD2 covers 12 bases. The CDR3 loop spans 18 amino acids. Germline V gives CDR1 LGHNA, CDR2 YNFKEQ. CDR3 sequence (DNA): TGTACCAGCAGGCCGACTAGCGGGAGTGTGATTCCCTACAATGAGCAGTTCTTC. Its protein is CTSRPTSGSVIPYNEQFF.

In the case of this clonotype: Mismatch with germline at one junction end may stem from a read error. V is TRBV28 and J is TRBJ2-5, with 10 bases aligning to TRBD2. Germline V gene data show CDR1 as MDHEN and CDR2 as SYDVKM. The CDR3 is made up of 17 amino acids. This CDR3 is CAPTDQASGRVGETQYF. The DNA for the CDR3 is TGTGCCCCCACGGATCAGGCTAGCGGGAGAGTCGGGGAGACTCAGTACTTC.

In its sample, this clonotype was seen once. No conserved phenylalanine or tryptophan ends this CDR3, so it is likely a read error. Because the CDR3's place on the DNA is in doubt, the DNA is left out and the CDR3 is given as listed by TCRdb. This sequence joins TRBV10-1 and TRBJ2-2. Germline V lookup: CDR1 WNHNN, CDR2 SYGVQD (reference sequence). The CDR3 totals 12 residues, both ends included. The CDR3: CASSPNTGEVFS.

There are a few counts of this clonotype. Since no conserved phenylalanine or tryptophan closes the CDR3, a read error is the likely cause. This chain links TRBV28 with TRBJ1-4; possibly TRBD1 for D (6 bases). The V gene's germline CDR1 is MDHEN and CDR2 SYDVKM. V gave up 3 bases and J gave up 7 bases, with 12 bases separating them. This CDR3 region has 14 residues. CDR3 loop: CASSLRGASEKLFL. CDR3 nucleotides: TGTGCCAGCAGTTTGAGGGGGGCGAGTGAAAAACTGTTTCTT.

The chain couples TRBV4-2 to TRBJ2-7; maybe TRBD1 (6 bases). V was shortened by 0 bases and J by 3 bases, with 12 bases between the two germline ends. The CDR3 spans 15 residues. Germline V gene data show CDR1 as LGHNA and CDR2 as YNFKEQ. CDR3 loop: CASSQDSTGVYEQYF. CDR3 nucleotides: TGTGCCAGCAGCCAAGATTCGACAGGAGTCTACGAGCAGTACTTC.

Notes on this clonotype: One end of the junction is discordant with germline, which a read error may explain. V is TRBV10-3 and J is TRBJ2-3, with 11 bases aligning to TRBD2. Per the germline V gene, CDR1 is ENHRY and CDR2 is SYGVKD. The CDR3 totals 18 residues. This CDR3 is CAISEGSGRAIGTDTLYF. CDR3 in DNA: TGTGCCATCAGTGAAGGTAGCGGGAGGGCAATTGGCACAGATACGCTGTATTTC.

This clonotype has a count of ten or more. The chain joins TRBV5-5 to TRBJ2-1, with D unclear. This CDR3 contains 12 residues. Germline loops: CDR1 SGHKS, CDR2 YYEKEE (reference sequence). Trimming cost V 2 bases and J 4 bases, with 4 bases left between them. The CDR3 loop reads CASSLRYNEQFF. The CDR3 nucleotides are TGTGCCAGCAGCTTACGATACAATGAGCAGTTCTTC. The whole variable domain, filled in from reference TRBV5-5 and TRBJ2-1, reads DAGVTQSPTHLIKTRGQQVTLRCSPISGHKSVSWYQQVLGQGPQFIFQYYEKEERGRGNFPDRFSARQFPNYSSELNVNALLLGDSALYLCASSLRYNEQFFGPGTRLTVL.

Turning to this clonotype: This may stem from a read error, because a much larger clone lies one nucleotide away. This chain uses TRBV5-1 with TRBJ2-2; 8 positions match TRBD1. The CDR3 sequence is 16 residues long. Losses at the gene ends were 7 bases for V and 5 bases for J; bases not matched to a gene: 13. The V gene's germline CDR1 is SGHRS and CDR2 YFSETQ. CDR3 residues: CASGPGRGPGTGELFF. DNA of the CDR3: TGCGCCAGCGGCCCCGGCAGGGGGCCGGGAACCGGGGAGCTGTTTTTT.

As for this clonotype: One end of the junction varies from germline; a read error may be responsible. The genes are TRBV6-1 and TRBJ2-2; 7 bases are shared with TRBD2. The CDR3 sequence is 16 residues long. The germline V gene has CDR1 MNHNS and CDR2 SASEGT. The CDR3 loop is CARSEMAGEVSGELFF. In nucleotides, the CDR3 is TGTGCCAGGAGTGAAATGGCGGGAGAGGTATCCGGGGAGCTGTTTTTT.

As for this clonotype: A much larger clone sits a single nucleotide away, making a read error possible. J is TRBJ2-1 and V is TRBV20-1; maybe TRBD1 (5 bases). The CDR3 is 15 residues long. The germline V gene has CDR1 DFQATT and CDR2 SNEGSKA (reference sequence). V shed 5 bases and J shed 3 bases, with 17 bases lying between them. The CDR3 bases are TGCAGTGCTGAGTCCCCCCAGGGCTTCTACAATGAGCAGTTCTTC. It translates to CSAESPQGFYNEQFF.

Only one count was recorded for this clonotype. Germline and junction disagree at one end, which may indicate a read error. The chain uses TRBV6-2 or TRBV6-3 and TRBJ2-3; a weak D match, TRBD1 (5 bases). CDR3 length equals 16 residues. Germline CDR1 and CDR2: MNHEY and SVGEGT. CDR3 amino acids: CASSYTKLDPTGTQYF. CDR3 coding DNA: TGTGCCAGCAGTTACACGAAGCTAGACCCCACAGGTACGCAGTATTTT.

The rearrangement uses TRBV6-5 and TRBJ1-1; no firm D call. This CDR3 contains 13 residues. In germline, CDR1 is MNHEY, CDR2 SVGAGI. Trimming took off 10 bases at V and 8 bases at J, with 20 bases between the two ends. The CDR3 sequence is CANIPSGSREAFF. CDR3 coding DNA: TGTGCCAACATCCCATCGGGCTCCCGAGAAGCTTTCTTT.

CDR3 DNA sequence: TGTGCCATCACTGGGATCCAGTCTGGCGGATACAATGAGCAGTTCTTC. As protein: CAITGIQSGGYNEQFF. The V call is TRBV10-3, the J call TRBJ2-1; D is ambiguous. Germline loops: CDR1 ENHRY, CDR2 SYGVKD. The V and J ends lost 7 bases and 4 bases respectively, with 20 bases between them. The CDR3 runs to 16 residues.

On this clonotype itself: One base away lies a much larger clone, so this may be a sequencing read error. The V and J genes are TRBV28 and TRBJ2-7; 11 nucleotides align to TRBD1. From germline, CDR1 is MDHEN and CDR2 SYDVKM. The CDR3 consists of 15 residues. The CDR3 DNA is TGTGACAGCAGTTTACCAGGACAGGGGGCGAACGAGCAGTACTTC. Its protein product is CDSSLPGQGANEQYF.

About this clonotype: This CDR3 is missing its conserved last phenylalanine or tryptophan, likely due to a read error. Because the CDR3's place on the DNA is in doubt, the DNA is left out and the CDR3 is given as listed by TCRdb. This chain links TRBV29-1 with TRBJ2-1. CDR1 SQVTM and CDR2 ANQGSEA come from the germline V gene. The CDR3 contains 13 residues when both ends are counted. CDR3 protein: CSVRLDSVNERFS.

As concerns this clonotype: At one end, the junction sequence differs from germline, possibly due to a read error. The chain has TRBV30 and TRBJ1-1; a possible D gene is TRBD1 (6 bases). The CDR3 contains 14 residues. CDR1 and CDR2 (germline): GTSNPN, SVGIG (reference sequence). This chain's CDR3 is CAWSVHRAGTEASF. Here the CDR3 DNA reads TGTGCCTGGAGTGTACACAGGGCGGGCACTGAAGCTTCCTTT.

This chain connects TRBV10-3 to TRBJ2-7; D unclear. This CDR3 has 14 residues. The V gene's germline CDR1 is ENHRY and CDR2 SYGVKD. With 10 bases removed from V and 2 bases from J, the gap between germline ends came to 18 bases. The CDR3 is CATSPDMATYEQYF. In DNA form, the CDR3 reads TGTGCCACCAGCCCGGATATGGCCACCTACGAGCAGTACTTC.

To note about this clonotype: The junction does not match germline at one end; this may be a read error. This chain connects TRBV29-1 to TRBJ1-4; the D gene is possibly TRBD1 (6 bases). The CDR3 totals 14 residues. In germline, CDR1 is SQVTM, CDR2 ANQGSEA. CDR3 loop: CSVGEGGTNEKLLF. The CDR3 DNA reads as TGCAGCGTCGGAGAGGGGGGGACTAATGAGAAACTGCTTTTT.

This clonotype was detected ten times or more. Possible read error: a much larger clone is one base away. The chain recombines TRBV10-1 with TRBJ1-1; D ambiguous. Germline V CDR1 and CDR2: WNHNN, SYGVQD (reference sequence). V lost 4 bases to trimming and J lost 5 bases, with 11 bases between them. This CDR3 contains 13 residues. Here the CDR3 DNA reads TGCGCCAGCAGTGCCACCCGGAGAACTGAAGCTTTCTTT. Translating gives CASSATRRTEAFF.

This clonotype appeared many times. This sequence joins TRBV28 and TRBJ2-7; D perhaps matches TRBD1 (7 bases). In germline, CDR1 is MDHEN, CDR2 SYDVKM. Trimming took 6 bases from V and 3 from J, leaving 15 bases between them. This CDR3 spans 14 amino acids. The CDR3 spells CASREGQFFYEQYF. The DNA of the CDR3 is TGTGCCAGCAGGGAGGGACAGTTCTTCTACGAGCAGTACTTC. Full variable domain (remainder filled in from reference TRBV28 and TRBJ2-7): DVKVTQSSRYLVKRTGEKVFLECVQDMDHENMFWYRQDPGLGLRLIYFSYDVKMKEKGDIPEGYSVSREKKERFSLILESASTNQTSMYLCASREGQFFYEQYFGPGTRLTVT.

V gene TRBV6-1 combines with J gene TRBJ2-2; 8 bases align to TRBD1. Germline-derived CDR1 and CDR2 are MNHNS and SASEGT. The CDR3 contains 16 residues. V gave up 3 bases and J gave up 7 bases; unmatched junction bases: 10. DNA for the CDR3: TGTGCCAGCAGTGAGCAGGGGGCCTTAAATATCGGGGAGCTGTTTTTT. Residues: CASSEQGALNIGELFF.

The chain joins TRBV5-1 to TRBJ2-3, with D perhaps given as TRBD1 or TRBD2 (6 bases each). The CDR3 contains 14 residues. The germline CDR1 and CDR2 sequences are SGHRS and YFSETQ. The CDR3 sequence is CASVSGASADTQYF. CDR3 DNA sequence: TGCGCAAGCGTGTCGGGGGCTTCGGCAGATACGCAGTATTTT.

This clonotype occurred many times. The rearrangement joins TRBV29-1 to TRBJ2-5; 9 nucleotides match TRBD2. The V gene's germline CDR1 is SQVTM and CDR2 ANQGSEA. The CDR3 runs 14 residues. V shed 4 bases, J shed 1 base, and the junction held 4 bases outside the gene matches. The CDR3: CSVATSGGQETQYF. The CDR3 coding sequence is TGCAGCGTTGCGACTAGCGGAGGCCAAGAGACCCAGTACTTC.

This chain joins TRBV29-1 and TRBJ2-1, with D perhaps TRBD1 (5 bases). The V gene lost 8 bases and the J gene lost 7 bases, with 18 bases spanning the gap. The CDR3 is 13 amino acids. From germline, CDR1 is SQVTM and CDR2 ANQGSEA. The CDR3 region has the DNA TGCAGCATAAAATGGCAGGGCACAAATGAGCAGTTCTTC. Translation: CSIKWQGTNEQFF.

Comments on this clonotype: The junction departs from the called germline gene at one end, perhaps through a read error. The V and J genes are TRBV5-4 and TRBJ2-1, with D uncertain. Germline loops: CDR1 SGHNT, CDR2 YYREEE (reference sequence). The CDR3 is 13 amino acids. This chain's CDR3 is CTSSLFQSNEQFF. CDR3 bases: TGTACCAGCAGCTTGTTCCAATCCAATGAGCAGTTCTTC.

About this clonotype: This sequence may be a read error, since a much larger clone differs from it by one base. The chain has TRBV28 and TRBJ2-1; D is possibly TRBD1 (5 bases). V lost 6 bases, J lost 0 bases, and 12 bases lay in between. CDR3 length equals 15 residues. Germline V CDR1 and CDR2: MDHEN, SYDVKM. CDR3 DNA sequence: TGTGCCAGCAGCTTGATAGGGGCCTCCTACAATGAGCAGTTCTTC. This gives the protein CASSLIGASYNEQFF. Full variable domain (rest looked up from reference TRBV28 and TRBJ2-1): DVKVTQSSRYLVKRTGEKVFLECVQDMDHENMFWYRQDPGLGLRLIYFSYDVKMKEKGDIPEGYSVSREKKERFSLILESASTNQTSMYLCASSLIGASYNEQFFGPGTRLTVL.

The chain recombines TRBV29-1 with TRBJ2-7; no firm D call. With 0 bases removed from V and 5 bases from J, the gap between germline ends came to 14 bases. The V gene's germline CDR1 is SQVTM and CDR2 ANQGSEA. This CDR3 has 14 amino acids. This CDR3 reads CSVEDAMKSDEQYF. CDR3 coding DNA: TGCAGCGTTGAAGATGCTATGAAAAGCGACGAGCAGTACTTC.